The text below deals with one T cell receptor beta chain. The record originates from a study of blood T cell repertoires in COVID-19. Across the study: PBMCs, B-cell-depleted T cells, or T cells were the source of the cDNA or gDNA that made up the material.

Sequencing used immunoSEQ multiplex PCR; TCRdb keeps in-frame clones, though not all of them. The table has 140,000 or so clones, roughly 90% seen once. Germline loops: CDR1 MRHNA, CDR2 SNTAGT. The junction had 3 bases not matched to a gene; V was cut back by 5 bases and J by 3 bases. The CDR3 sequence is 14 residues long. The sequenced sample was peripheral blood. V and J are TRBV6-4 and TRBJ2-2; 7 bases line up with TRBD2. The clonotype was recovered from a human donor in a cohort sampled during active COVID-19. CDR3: CASSRGGDTGELFF. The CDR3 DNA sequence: TGTGCCAGCAGTCGCGGGGGAGACACCGGGGAGCTGTTTTTT.